This is a list of T cell receptor beta chains from one sample in a study of blood T cell repertoires in COVID-19. Using immunoSEQ multiplex PCR, the repertoire was profiled, and TCRdb retains in-frame clones only, with some absent. The table lists about 400,000 clones, under 90% of them singletons. The sample comprised PBMCs or T cells enriched from blood (not recorded which). Receptors were obtained from a woman between 25 and 40 years old who had recovered from COVID-19. Each CDR3 is given with its conserved first and last residue. A D gene is named only where the DNA matches it firmly. Rows give clone size only sometimes, using once, few, many, or a class for an expanded clone.

clone_size,cdr3_length,v_call,d_call,j_call,cdr3_nt,cdr3_aa
few,15,TRBV6-1,TRBD2,TRBJ2-5,TGTGCCAGCAGTGAATTAGCGGGGGCGGGGGAGACCCAGTACTTC,CASSELAGAGETQYF
NA,18,TRBV5-1,TRBD1,TRBJ1-6,TGCGCCAGCAGCTGGAGGGACAGGTGGAGCTCCTATAATTCACCCCTCCACTTT,CASSWRDRWSSYNSPLHF
NA,13,TRBV12-3/TRBV12-4,TRBD1,TRBJ2-7,TGTGCCAGCAGACAGGGGGCGGCCTGGGAGCAGTACTTC,CASRQGAAWEQYF
NA,12,TRBV29-1,NA,TRBJ2-1,TGCAGCGTCCGGGGCTCCTACAATGAGCAGTTCTTC,CSVRGSYNEQFF
NA,15,TRBV4-3,NA,TRBJ1-4,TGCGCCAGCAGCCAGGATGGGGGGTACGGTGAAAAACTGTTTTTT,CASSQDGGYGEKLFF
NA,15,TRBV7-3,TRBD1,TRBJ2-1,TGTGCCAGCAGCTCACCGGGACAGGGGGCGCGGGAGCAGTTCTTC,CASSSPGQGAREQFF
NA,15,TRBV6-1,NA,TRBJ2-7,TGTGCCAGCAGTGAAGCGCCGGGCGGGACCTACGAGCAGTACTTC,CASSEAPGGTYEQYF
NA,13,TRBV5-4,NA,TRBJ2-1,TGTGCCAGCAGCCCCCCAGGAGAGGGTGAGCAGTTCTTC,CASSPPGEGEQFF
NA,17,TRBV30,NA,TRBJ1-5,TGTGCCTGGAGTGTAAATCAGGGATATTATAGCAATCAGCCCCAGCATTTT,CAWSVNQGYYSNQPQHF
NA,13,TRBV2,TRBD1,TRBJ2-1,TGTGCCAGCAGTCCGACAGGGTCCGATGAGCAGTTCTTC,CASSPTGSDEQFF
few,15,TRBV24-1,TRBD2,TRBJ2-7,TGTGCCACCAGTGACACTAGCGGGAGTTCCTACGAGCAGTACTTC,CATSDTSGSSYEQYF
NA,17,TRBV4-2,NA,TRBJ2-2,TGTGCCAGCAGCCAAGCCCCGCTCCTTCGGGTCACCGGGGAGCTGTTTTTT,CASSQAPLLRVTGELFF
NA,14,TRBV6-5,TRBD2,TRBJ2-1,TGTGCCAGCAGCCCGGGACTAGGGTACAATGAGCAGTTCTTC,CASSPGLGYNEQFF
NA,12,TRBV6-5,NA,TRBJ2-1,TGTGCCAGCAGTCTACTAGCAAATGAGCAGTTCTTC,CASSLLANEQFF
few,14,TRBV7-3,NA,TRBJ1-1,TGTGCCAGCAGCCCAAGGGGATCGCACACTGAAGCTTTCTTT,CASSPRGSHTEAFF
NA,15,TRBV4-3,NA,TRBJ1-3,TGCGCCAGCAGCCAAGGACTGAGCTCTGGAAACACCATATATTTT,CASSQGLSSGNTIYF
NA,15,TRBV6-5,NA,TRBJ1-2,TGTGCCAGCAACCCCGAGGGAAGCCCCTCGATGGGCTACACCTTC,CASNPEGSPSMGYTF
NA,16,TRBV6-2/TRBV6-3,TRBD2,TRBJ2-2,TGTGCCAGCAGTTTAGTGGCGGGGGAGTACACCGGGGAGCTGTTTTTT,CASSLVAGEYTGELFF
few,13,TRBV10-3,NA,TRBJ1-1,TGTGCCTTCCAAGCTAACCAGGTGGCTGAAGCTTTCTTT,CAFQANQVAEAFF
NA,12,TRBV10-1,NA,TRBJ2-7,TGCGCCAGCGCCGGTGATTCCTACGAGCAGTACTTC,CASAGDSYEQYF
NA,14,TRBV6-2/TRBV6-3,NA,TRBJ1-1,TGTGCCAGCATCCCCTGGCCGGACAGCACTGAAGCTTTCTTT,CASIPWPDSTEAFF
NA,16,TRBV10-3,NA,TRBJ1-5,TGTGCCATCAGTGAGTCGGGAGAGCGGAGCAATCAGCCCCAGCATTTT,CAISESGERSNQPQHF
NA,14,TRBV7-9,NA,TRBJ2-2,TGTGCCAGCAGCTTAGTTTCTCTCACCGGGGAGCTGTTTTTT,CASSLVSLTGELFF
NA,15,TRBV2,TRBD1,TRBJ1-5,TGTGCCAGCACCCTCTCGGGACAGGGACATCAGCCCCAGCATTTT,CASTLSGQGHQPQHF
NA,13,TRBV7-2,NA,TRBJ2-4,TGTGCCAGCAGCGGGGACTCAACTCTCCCCCCGTACTTC,CASSGDSTLPPYF
NA,15,TRBV13,NA,TRBJ2-7,TGTGCCAGCAGCCCTAGGGGGGGAAGGTCGTACGAGCAGTACTTC,CASSPRGGRSYEQYF
NA,15,TRBV20-1,TRBD2,TRBJ2-5,TGCAGTGCTAGTATAAGCGGGAGTGAATTCGAGACCCAGTACTTC,CSASISGSEFETQYF
once,13,TRBV12-5,TRBD2,TRBJ2-7,TGTGCTAGTGGTTTGACTAGCGGGTACGAGCAGTACTTC,CASGLTSGYEQYF
NA,15,TRBV7-9,NA,TRBJ1-1,TGTGCCAGCAGCTTAGTCGACAGGCAAAACACTGAAGCTTTCTTT,CASSLVDRQNTEAFF
NA,16,TRBV28,TRBD2,TRBJ2-1,TGTGCCAGCAGTTCCCGTGGCGGGAGGACTTACAATGAGCAGTTCTTC,CASSSRGGRTYNEQFF
NA,14,TRBV24-1,NA,TRBJ2-5,TGTGCCACCAGTGATACCGACAGATCGGAGACCCAGTACTTC,CATSDTDRSETQYF
NA,16,TRBV7-8,TRBD1,TRBJ1-3,TGTGCCAGCAGCCCCGGCAGGACAGGGGGCTGGAACACCATATATTTT,CASSPGRTGGWNTIYF
NA,13,TRBV2,TRBD1,TRBJ1-2,TGTGCCAGCACCCGAGGGACAGTCGGCGGCTACACCTTC,CASTRGTVGGYTF
NA,15,TRBV30,TRBD1,TRBJ1-2,TGTGCCTGGAGTGTTCGAGACAGGGGCCTCTATGGCTACACCTTC,CAWSVRDRGLYGYTF
NA,14,TRBV3-1/TRBV3-2,NA,TRBJ1-1,TGTGCCAGCAGCCAAGAGGTAGGGAGCACTGAAGCTTTCTTT,CASSQEVGSTEAFF